This T cell receptor (beta chain) was sequenced during a study of OX40 agonist ivuxolimab in advanced cancers. Study as a whole: Ivuxolimab was administered intravenously to patients at 0.01 to 10 mg/kg every 2 weeks. The group had a mean age of 60 years, ranged from roughly 20 to 80, and was roughly 80% male.

Some clones are missing from TCRdb's copy, which holds only in-frame ones; the method was immunoSEQ multiplex PCR. This table holds about 91,000 clones, more than 80% found once. About this clone itself: What it binds is unknown.

Study-wide findings and caveats: Both blood CD4+ and CD8+ T cells showed clonal growth by week 6 at 0.1 to 3.0 mg/kg. What antigens the expanded peripheral T cells recognized was never established.

The CDR3 has 13 amino acids. Germline CDR1 and CDR2: SGHRS and YFSETQ. With V trimmed by 2 bases and J by 5 bases, 1 base remained unmatched. Sequencing used CD4+ or CD8+ T cells sorted from blood, obtained in a trial of the OX40 agonist ivuxolimab. This rearrangement joins TRBV5-1 to TRBJ2-5; 9 nucleotides line up with TRBD1. The sequence was obtained from an adult with an advanced solid tumor such as melanoma, head and neck, liver or kidney cancer. Here the CDR3 reads CASSLQGAETQYF. DNA of the CDR3: TGCGCCAGCAGCTTACAGGGGGCGGAGACCCAGTACTTC.